This T cell receptor (beta chain) was found in a study of shared T cell receptors in the human thymus. The CDR3 length is 19 residues. Looked up from germline, CDR1 is SGHTA and CDR2 is FQGNSA. V gave up 1 base and J gave up 1 base; unmatched junction bases: 15. Sequenced by immunoSEQ multiplex PCR; TCRdb stores in-frame clones only, minus some. The table includes more than 550,000 clones, 75% to 90% detected once. This same sample was also taken into another study, of human thymus T cells. This second report adds: During corrective heart surgery, resections were taken, and the thymus tissue came from them. In thymic and blood repertoires alike, V and J usage looked biased.

This chain uses TRBV7-2 with TRBJ1-1; 7 bases align to TRBD1. The source of this sequence is a girl under three years old with a congenital heart defect. What was sequenced was thymocytes. CDR3 residues: CASSLVLGRGEPKNTEAFF. CDR3 bases: TGTGCCAGCAGCTTAGTCCTAGGCAGGGGGGAACCTAAGAACACTGAAGCTTTCTTT.